These T cell receptor beta chains were read from a single sample in a study of metastatic and nonmetastatic thyroid tumors. TCRdb reprocessed the PCR reads via MiXCR. The sample has approximately 44,000 clones; 28% are singletons. Sequenced sample: blood. Source of these receptors: a male donor with papillary thyroid cancer or a benign thyroid nodule (not recorded which). Some clones in this sample may be carry-over from other donors' samples. Each CDR3 is given with its conserved first and last residue. D genes are given only for firm matches. The size of a clone is reported for some rows only, either as once, few or many, or as a class for expanded clones.

once	TRBV9	-	TRBJ1-2	CASSVGYRVECYTF	TGTGCCAGCAGCGTAGGGTACAGGGTAGAATGCTACACCTTC
many	TRBV29-1	TRBD2	TRBJ2-1	CSVPGLASNEQFF	TGCAGCGTGCCGGGACTAGCTTCGAATGAGCAGTTCTTC
medium-sized	TRBV4-1	-	TRBJ2-7	CASSQAGLGGQPYEQYF	TGCGCCAGCAGCCAAGCAGGCCTGGGGGGGCAACCCTACGAGCAGTACTTC
many	TRBV12-3/TRBV12-4	-	TRBJ1-2	CASSLGTDYGYTF	TGTGCCAGCAGTTTAGGGACCGACTATGGCTACACCTTC
-	TRBV25-1	TRBD2	TRBJ2-1	CASMRAGGFSYNEQFF	TGTGCCAGCATGCGAGCGGGAGGTTTCTCCTACAATGAGCAGTTCTTC
many	TRBV9	-	TRBJ2-7	CASSVMGGGEQYF	TGTGCCAGCAGCGTGATGGGGGGTGGCGAGCAGTACTTC
many	TRBV7-3	-	TRBJ1-1	CASSPQGGLNTEAFF	TGTGCCAGCAGTCCCCAAGGAGGGCTGAACACTGAAGCTTTCTTT
many	TRBV6-1	-	TRBJ1-1	CASSESTLNTEAFF	TGTGCCAGCAGTGAATCAACATTGAACACTGAAGCTTTCTTT
many	TRBV9	TRBD1	TRBJ2-7	CASSVGTGGFDEQYF	TGTGCCAGCAGCGTAGGGACAGGGGGTTTCGACGAGCAGTACTTC
once	TRBV20-1	TRBD2	TRBJ2-3	CCARDGPSGLRDTQYF	TGCTGTGCTAGAGATGGTCCTAGCGGACTAAGAGATACGCAGTATTTT
many	TRBV12-3/TRBV12-4	-	TRBJ2-5	CASSSDIKGTQYF	TGTGCCAGCAGTTCTGACATAAAAGGGACCCAGTACTTC
many	TRBV3-1	TRBD1	TRBJ2-5	CASSRTGVVETQYF	TGTGCCAGCAGTCGGACAGGGGTAGTGGAGACCCAGTACTTC
few	TRBV29-1	-	TRBJ2-5	CSVVEGQWGARGTQYF	TGCAGCGTTGTAGAGGGGCAGTGGGGGGCCCGGGGAACCCAGTACTTC
many	TRBV4-1	-	TRBJ1-2	CASSPTRGESRGYTF	TGCGCCAGCAGCCCCACACGGGGAGAAAGTCGTGGCTACACCTTC
many	TRBV7-9	-	TRBJ1-5	CASSLARGEEDPQHF	TGTGCCAGCAGCTTAGCGCGGGGGGAAGAGGACCCCCAGCATTTT
-	TRBV20-1	-	TRBJ2-7	CSARAPGEEQYF	TGCAGTGCTAGGGCCCCCGGTGAGGAGCAGTACTTC
-	TRBV9	-	TRBJ2-2	CASSVGGRRTGELFF	TGTGCCAGCAGCGTAGGGGGGCGTCGCACCGGGGAGCTGTTTTTT
-	TRBV20-1	TRBD1	TRBJ2-7	CSAQKWTGGTYEQYF	TGCAGTGCTCAAAAGTGGACAGGGGGGACCTACGAGCAGTACTTC
many	TRBV9	-	TRBJ2-7	CASSVESTALHYEQYF	TGTGCCAGCAGCGTAGAGTCTACCGCTTTGCACTACGAGCAGTACTTC
many	TRBV20-1	TRBD1	TRBJ1-1	CSARGGDRVAFF	TGCAGTGCTAGAGGAGGGGACAGGGTTGCTTTCTTT
-	TRBV27	TRBD1	TRBJ2-7	CASSTYAGTGRHEQYF	TGTGCCAGCAGTACCTACGCCGGGACAGGGAGACACGAGCAGTACTTC
many	TRBV6-1	TRBD2	TRBJ2-1	CASGRGGLVYNEQFF	TGTGCCAGCGGGCGGGGGGGCCTTGTCTACAATGAGCAGTTCTTC
-	TRBV20-1	-	TRBJ2-1	CSAVAVRYNEQFF	TGCAGTGCGGTAGCGGTGCGCTACAATGAGCAGTTCTTC
few	TRBV2	-	TRBJ1-5	CASSWAQFRNQPQHF	TGTGCCAGCAGCTGGGCGCAGTTCCGTAATCAGCCCCAGCATTTT
many	TRBV19	-	TRBJ1-5	CASSDTASFYSNQPQHF	TGTGCCAGTAGTGACACAGCGAGTTTCTATAGCAATCAGCCCCAGCATTTT
many	TRBV2	-	TRBJ2-7	CASNQGRYEQYF	TGTGCCAGCAACCAGGGCCGATACGAGCAGTACTTC
-	TRBV20-1	TRBD2	TRBJ2-1	CSAKDSGTSGDEQFF	TGCAGTGCCAAGGACTCCGGGACTAGCGGCGATGAGCAGTTCTTC
few	TRBV6-2/TRBV6-3	TRBD2	TRBJ2-7	CASSYRLAGGEQYF	TGTGCCAGCAGTTATAGGCTAGCGGGAGGCGAGCAGTACTTC
-	TRBV6-2/TRBV6-3	TRBD2	TRBJ2-3	CASRTTSGTDTQYF	TGTGCCAGCAGGACGACTAGCGGCACAGATACGCAGTATTTT
few	TRBV24-1	TRBD1	TRBJ2-5	CATSDVRQGGWETQHF	TGTGCCACCAGTGACGTTCGACAGGGGGGGTGGGAGACCCAGCACTTC
-	TRBV7-6	-	TRBJ1-2	CASSLGMGYGYTF	TGTGCCAGCAGCTTAGGCATGGGGTATGGCTACACCTTC
medium-sized	TRBV28	-	TRBJ2-7	CASSPRTDGPSYEQYF	TGTGCCAGCAGTCCGCGGACCGATGGACCCTCCTACGAGCAGTACTTC
medium-sized	TRBV27	-	TRBJ2-7	CASSSLTGGYEQYF	TGTGCCAGCAGTTCTCTGACAGGAGGATACGAGCAGTACTTC
many	TRBV12-3/TRBV12-4	-	TRBJ1-2	CASRSMVLGYGYTF	TGTGCCAGCAGGTCGATGGTTTTAGGATATGGCTACACCTTC
few	TRBV12-3/TRBV12-4	-	TRBJ1-2	CASRSRGGGYGYTF	TGTGCCAGCAGATCACGCGGGGGAGGGTATGGCTACACCTTC
-	TRBV9	TRBD2	TRBJ2-7	CASSRTSAPYEQYF	TGTGCCAGCAGCCGGACTAGCGCTCCCTACGAGCAGTACTTC
-	TRBV27	-	TRBJ2-3	CASSSTRITDTQYF	TGTGCCAGCAGTTCGACTAGAATCACAGATACGCAGTATTTT
many	TRBV10-3	TRBD2	TRBJ2-7	CASLREERGYEQYF	TGTGCCAGCCTGCGGGAGGAGAGGGGGTACGAGCAGTACTTC
many	TRBV28	TRBD1	TRBJ1-2	CASSRTGLEGYTF	TGTGCCAGCAGCCGGACAGGTCTTGAAGGCTACACCTTC
few	TRBV28	-	TRBJ2-7	CASSQGTKQYF	TGTGCCAGCAGTCAGGGAACCAAGCAGTACTTC
many	TRBV6-1	TRBD2	TRBJ2-1	CASSDIAGGHNEQFF	TGTGCCAGCAGTGATATAGCGGGGGGGCACAATGAGCAGTTCTTC
many	TRBV3-1	TRBD2	TRBJ2-7	CASSQDTAGGFGEQYF	TGTGCCAGCAGCCAAGATACAGCGGGAGGATTCGGCGAGCAGTACTTC
many	TRBV5-4	TRBD2	TRBJ2-5	CAFKTGGKETQYF	TGTGCCTTCAAGACGGGGGGGAAGGAGACCCAGTACTTC
-	TRBV7-9	-	TRBJ2-2	CASSYRGHTGELFF	TGTGCCAGCAGCTACAGAGGGCATACCGGGGAGCTGTTTTTT
many	TRBV6-5	TRBD2	TRBJ2-3	CASSYRGGEVDTQYF	TGTGCCAGCAGTTACCGCGGGGGGGAGGTAGATACGCAGTATTTT
few	TRBV19	TRBD1	TRBJ2-7	CASRTTGSAYEQYF	TGTGCCAGTAGGACGACAGGGTCAGCCTACGAGCAGTACTTC
-	TRBV20-1	-	TRBJ2-2	CSARVGAARYTGELFF	TGCAGTGCCCGGGTTGGGGCGGCCCGCTACACCGGGGAGCTGTTTTTT
many	TRBV7-8	-	TRBJ2-3	CASSLLAYTDTQYF	TGTGCCAGCAGCTTATTAGCGTACACAGATACGCAGTATTTT
-	TRBV20-1	TRBD2	TRBJ2-3	CSARNSGTGDTRYF	TGCAGTGCGAGGAATAGCGGGACGGGAGATACGCGGTATTTT
many	TRBV9	-	TRBJ2-3	CASSVVGKAQYF	TGTGCCAGCAGCGTAGTGGGGAAGGCGCAGTATTTT
many	TRBV12-3/TRBV12-4	-	TRBJ1-6	CASSFGRNGSPLHF	TGTGCCAGCAGTTTTGGCAGGAATGGCTCACCCCTCCACTTT
-	TRBV20-1	-	TRBJ2-7	CSAMLGGAYYEQYF	TGCAGTGCTATGTTGGGCGGGGCGTACTACGAGCAGTACTTC
many	TRBV20-1	-	TRBJ1-1	CSAREGVDTEAFF	TGCAGTGCTAGAGAGGGTGTGGACACTGAAGCTTTCTTT
-	TRBV27	-	TRBJ2-1	CASRLWDTGRYNEQFF	TGTGCCAGCAGGTTATGGGACACCGGCAGGTACAATGAGCAGTTCTTC